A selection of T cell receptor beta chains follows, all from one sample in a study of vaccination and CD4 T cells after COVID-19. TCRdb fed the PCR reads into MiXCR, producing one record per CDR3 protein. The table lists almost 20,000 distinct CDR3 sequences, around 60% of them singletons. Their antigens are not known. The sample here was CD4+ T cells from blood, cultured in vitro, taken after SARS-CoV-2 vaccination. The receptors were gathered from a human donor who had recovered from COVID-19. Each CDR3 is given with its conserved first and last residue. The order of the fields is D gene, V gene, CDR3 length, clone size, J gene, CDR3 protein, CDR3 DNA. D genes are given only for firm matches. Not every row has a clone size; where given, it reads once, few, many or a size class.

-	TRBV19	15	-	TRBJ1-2	CASSIGQSFNYGYTF	TGTGCCAGTAGTATAGGACAGAGCTTCAACTATGGCTACACCTTC
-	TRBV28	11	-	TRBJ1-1	CASSRDTEAFF	TGTGCCAGCAGCCGTGACACTGAAGCTTTCTTT
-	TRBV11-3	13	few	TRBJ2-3	CASSLVVGDTQYF	TGTGCCAGCAGCTTAGTCGTTGGAGATACGCAGTATTTT
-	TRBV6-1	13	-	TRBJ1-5	CASSEHIRQPQHF	TGTGCCAGCAGTGAACACATTAGGCAGCCCCAGCATTTT
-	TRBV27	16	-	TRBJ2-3	CASSLRFGQGVDTQYF	TGTGCCAGCAGTTTGAGGTTCGGGCAGGGAGTAGATACGCAGTATTTT
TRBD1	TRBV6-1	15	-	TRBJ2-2	CASSVWTGSSGELFF	TGTGCCAGCAGTGTCTGGACAGGGTCATCCGGGGAGCTGTTTTTT
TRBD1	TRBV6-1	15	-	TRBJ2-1	CASSRWDRGYNEQFF	TGTGCCAGCAGTCGCTGGGACAGGGGCTACAATGAGCAGTTCTTC
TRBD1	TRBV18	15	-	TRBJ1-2	CASSPGQGLDYGYTF	TGTGCCAGCTCACCCGGACAGGGACTCGACTATGGCTACACCTTC
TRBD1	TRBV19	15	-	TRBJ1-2	CASSITGDPNYGYTF	TGTGCCAGTAGTATAACAGGGGATCCTAACTATGGCTACACCTTC
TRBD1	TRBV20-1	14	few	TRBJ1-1	CSARGYRGETEAFF	TGCAGCGCTAGAGGTTACAGGGGCGAGACTGAAGCTTTCTTT
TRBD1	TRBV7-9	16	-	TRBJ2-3	CASSDSGTDSTDTQYF	TGTGCCAGCAGTGACTCCGGGACAGACAGCACAGATACGCAGTATTTT
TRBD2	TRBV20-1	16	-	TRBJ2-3	CSARDLEWGGTDTQYF	TGCAGTGCTAGAGATCTGGAGTGGGGGGGAACAGATACGCAGTATTTT
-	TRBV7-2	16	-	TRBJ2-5	CASTLRLASKIETQYF	TGTGCCAGCACCCTAAGGTTGGCGTCAAAGATAGAGACCCAGTACTTC
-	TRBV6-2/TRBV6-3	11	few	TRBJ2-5	CASSHQETQYF	TGTGCCAGCAGCCACCAAGAGACCCAGTACTTC
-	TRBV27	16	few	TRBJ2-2	CASRLAGLSGTGELFF	TGTGCCAGCAGGCTGGCGGGACTGTCGGGCACCGGGGAGCTGTTTTTT
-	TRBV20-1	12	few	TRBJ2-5	CSARGLGETQYF	TGCAGTGCTCGGGGGCTGGGGGAGACCCAGTACTTC
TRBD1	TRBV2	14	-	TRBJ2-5	CASRTGTGMETQYF	TGTGCCAGCAGGACCGGGACAGGAATGGAGACCCAGTACTTC
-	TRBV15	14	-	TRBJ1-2	CATSRDGGDYGYTF	TGTGCCACCAGCAGAGATGGGGGCGACTATGGCTACACCTTC
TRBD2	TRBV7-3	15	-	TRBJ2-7	CASSLNGPGGTEQYF	TGTGCCAGCAGCTTAAATGGGCCGGGAGGGACCGAGCAGTACTTC
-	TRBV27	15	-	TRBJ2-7	CASSPTSGQIYEQYF	TGTGCCAGCAGCCCCACGAGCGGGCAGATATACGAGCAGTACTTC
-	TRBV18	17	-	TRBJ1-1	CASSPPPLRYMNTEAFF	TGTGCCAGCTCACCACCTCCTTTAAGATACATGAACACTGAAGCTTTCTTT
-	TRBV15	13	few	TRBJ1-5	CATSRVRNQPQHF	TGTGCCACCAGCAGAGTGCGGAATCAGCCCCAGCATTTT
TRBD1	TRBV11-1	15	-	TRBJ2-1	CASSLDTGTGNEQFF	TGTGCCAGCAGCTTGGATACCGGGACAGGCAATGAGCAGTTCTTC
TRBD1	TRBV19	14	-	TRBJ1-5	CASTGTGGNQPQHF	TGTGCCAGTACCGGGACAGGGGGCAATCAGCCCCAGCATTTT
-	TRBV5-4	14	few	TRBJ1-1	CASSPKTVNTEAFF	TGTGCCAGCAGCCCCAAAACAGTGAACACTGAAGCTTTCTTT
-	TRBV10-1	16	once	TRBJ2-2	CASSEGGRTNTGELFF	TGCGCCAGCAGTGAGGGAGGGAGGACGAACACCGGGGAGCTGTTTTTT
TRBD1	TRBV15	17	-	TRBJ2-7	CATSRVSGTGGPYEQYF	TGTGCCACCAGCAGAGTCAGCGGGACAGGGGGGCCCTACGAGCAGTACTTC
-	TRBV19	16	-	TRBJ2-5	CASSGQGLDPQETQYF	TGTGCCAGTAGTGGACAGGGACTAGATCCCCAAGAGACCCAGTACTTC
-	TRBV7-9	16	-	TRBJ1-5	CASSLEGGAGNQPQHF	TGTGCCAGCTCCCTCGAAGGAGGGGCCGGCAATCAGCCCCAGCATTTT
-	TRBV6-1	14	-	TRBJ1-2	CASSRVGPGYGYTF	TGTGCCAGCAGCCGAGTGGGACCAGGCTATGGCTACACCTTC
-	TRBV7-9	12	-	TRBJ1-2	CASSLEVYGYTF	TGTGCCAGCAGCTTAGAAGTGTATGGCTACACCTTC
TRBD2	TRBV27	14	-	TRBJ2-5	CASSPHSGVETQYF	TGTGCCAGCAGTCCCCATAGCGGGGTAGAGACCCAGTACTTC
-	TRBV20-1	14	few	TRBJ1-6	CSARVGGDHSPLHF	TGCAGTGCTAGAGTCGGGGGGGATCATTCACCCCTCCACTTT
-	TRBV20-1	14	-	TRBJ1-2	CSARRALGSYGYTF	TGCAGTGCTAGAAGGGCCCTAGGGAGCTATGGCTACACCTTC
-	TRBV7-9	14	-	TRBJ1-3	CASSLVTFGNTIYF	TGTGCCAGCAGCTTAGTGACTTTTGGAAACACCATATATTTT
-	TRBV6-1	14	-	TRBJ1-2	CASKNGAPGYGYTF	TGTGCCAGCAAAAACGGGGCACCGGGGTATGGCTACACCTTC
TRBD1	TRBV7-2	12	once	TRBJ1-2	CASSLGGTVGTF	TGTGCCAGCAGCTTAGGAGGGACAGTGGGCACCTTC
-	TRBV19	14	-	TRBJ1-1	CASSPSGTLTEAFF	TGTGCCAGTAGTCCTTCCGGGACACTCACTGAAGCTTTCTTT
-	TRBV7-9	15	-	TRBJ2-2	CASSLYDPNTGELFF	TGTGCCAGCAGCTTATATGATCCGAACACCGGGGAGCTGTTTTTT
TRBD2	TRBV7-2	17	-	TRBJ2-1	CASSLEAQRGGRNEQFF	TGTGCCAGCAGCTTAGAAGCCCAGCGGGGGGGCAGGAATGAGCAGTTCTTC